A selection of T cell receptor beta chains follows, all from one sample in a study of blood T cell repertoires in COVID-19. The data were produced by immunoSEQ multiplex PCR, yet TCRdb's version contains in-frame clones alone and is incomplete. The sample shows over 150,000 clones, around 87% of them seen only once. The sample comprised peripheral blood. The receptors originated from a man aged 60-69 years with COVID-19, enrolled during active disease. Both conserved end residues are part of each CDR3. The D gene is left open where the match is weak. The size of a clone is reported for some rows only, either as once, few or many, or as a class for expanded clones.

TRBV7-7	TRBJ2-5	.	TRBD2	TGTGCTAGCAGCTTAGGCCCTGGGAGGGGTGAAAAGACCCAGTACTTC	CASSLGPGRGEKTQYF
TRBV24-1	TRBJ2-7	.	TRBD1	TGTGCCACCAGTGATGCGGCAGGGGGCATCCACGAGCAGTACTTC	CATSDAAGGIHEQYF
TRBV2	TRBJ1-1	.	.	TGTGCCAGCAGTGTGATACAGCTGAACACTGAAGCTTTCTTT	CASSVIQLNTEAFF
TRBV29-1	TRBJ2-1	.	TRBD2	TGCAGCTCCTGGACTAGCGGGAGGAGAGGTGAGCAGTTCTTC	CSSWTSGRRGEQFF
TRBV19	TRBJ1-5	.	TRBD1	TGTGCCAGTAGTACGGACAGGGCCTTCCCCCAGCATTTT	CASSTDRAFPQHF
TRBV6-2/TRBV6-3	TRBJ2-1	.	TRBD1	TGTGCCAGCAGTTATGTGGGGACAGGGCTACTCAATGAGCAGTTCTTC	CASSYVGTGLLNEQFF
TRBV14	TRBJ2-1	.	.	TGTGCCAGCAGCCGGCGGGGCTTAGTCAATGAGCAGTTCTTC	CASSRRGLVNEQFF
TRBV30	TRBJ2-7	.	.	TGTGCCTGGACGACACCGAACTCCTACGAGCAGTACTTC	CAWTTPNSYEQYF
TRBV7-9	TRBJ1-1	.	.	TGTGCCAGCAGCTTAGTACGTGGGGGGGTTCTTGAAGCTTTCTTT	CASSLVRGGVLEAFF
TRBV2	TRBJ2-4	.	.	TGTGCCAGCAGTGATGAGGTTGCGACAGTAGGATCCGAGTACTTC	CASSDEVATVGSEYF
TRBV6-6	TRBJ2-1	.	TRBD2	TGTGCCAGCAGTTACTCGACTAGCGGATACAATGAGCAGTTCTTC	CASSYSTSGYNEQFF
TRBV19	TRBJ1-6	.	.	TGTGCCAGTAGCCAAAAGTTTCGCAGGGACTATAATTCACCCCTCCACTTT	CASSQKFRRDYNSPLHF
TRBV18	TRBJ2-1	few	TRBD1	TGTGCCAGCTCAGTACGACAGGGACGTACGGGTAATGAGCAGTTCTTC	CASSVRQGRTGNEQFF
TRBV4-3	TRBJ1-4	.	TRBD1	TGCGCCAGCAGCCAAGACTACCGACAGGGCGGAGAAAAACTGTTTTTT	CASSQDYRQGGEKLFF
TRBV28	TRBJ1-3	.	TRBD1	TGTGCCAGCAGTTTAGGGGGACAGTTTTACTCTGGAAACACCATATATTTT	CASSLGGQFYSGNTIYF
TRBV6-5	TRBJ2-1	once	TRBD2	TGTGCCAGCGCCTCCGGGACTAGGAATGAGCAGTTCTTC	CASASGTRNEQFF
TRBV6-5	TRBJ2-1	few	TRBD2	TGTGCCAGCAGTCCACGACTAGCTGCTAATGAGCAGTTCTTC	CASSPRLAANEQFF
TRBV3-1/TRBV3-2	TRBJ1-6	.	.	TGTGCCAGCAGCCAAGCAGGTGGCAATTCACCCCTCCACTTT	CASSQAGGNSPLHF
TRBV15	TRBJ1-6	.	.	TGTGCCACCAGCAGAGATACTCAACCCTCACCCCTCCACTTT	CATSRDTQPSPLHF
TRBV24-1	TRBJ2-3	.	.	TGTGCCACCAGTGTAGGACCCACGGGAACGCAGTATTTT	CATSVGPTGTQYF
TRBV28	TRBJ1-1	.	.	TGTGCCACCATCTTAGTAAGGGGTAACACTGAAGCTTTCTTT	CATILVRGNTEAFF
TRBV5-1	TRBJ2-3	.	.	TGCGCCAGCAGCTTGAGTGGTACTCAGGGGGATACGCAGTATTTT	CASSLSGTQGDTQYF
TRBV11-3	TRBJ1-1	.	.	TGTGCCAGCAGCCGGGGACTAGGAAACACTGAAGCTTTCTTT	CASSRGLGNTEAFF
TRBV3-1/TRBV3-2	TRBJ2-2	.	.	TGTGCCAGCAGTCGGATGGGGGCTGCGAACACCGGGGAGCTGTTTTTT	CASSRMGAANTGELFF
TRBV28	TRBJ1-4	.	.	TGTGCCAGCAGTGCTCCAAAGGGGGAAGGGGAAAAACTGTTTTTT	CASSAPKGEGEKLFF
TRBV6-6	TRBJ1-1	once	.	TGTGCCAGCAGTTACCCCGAGCTTTACACTGAAGCTTTCTTT	CASSYPELYTEAFF
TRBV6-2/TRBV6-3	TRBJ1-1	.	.	TGTGCCAGCAGTTACTGGATGGATCCGAGGGCGGGGGTCACTGAAGCTTTCTTT	CASSYWMDPRAGVTEAFF
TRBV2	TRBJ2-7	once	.	TGTGCCAGCATTCAGGGTAGAACCTACGAGCAGTACTTC	CASIQGRTYEQYF
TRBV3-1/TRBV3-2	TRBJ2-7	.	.	TGTGCCAGCAGCCTTCCCGGGAACACCTACGAGCAGTACTTC	CASSLPGNTYEQYF
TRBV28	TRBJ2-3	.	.	TGTGCCAGCAGTGATATGGGCAGGGGAGGCACAGATACGCAGTATTTT	CASSDMGRGGTDTQYF
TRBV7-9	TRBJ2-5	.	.	TGTGCCAGCAGCTTAGCGCTTCAGGACCAAGAGACCCAGTACTTC	CASSLALQDQETQYF
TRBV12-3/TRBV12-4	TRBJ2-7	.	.	TGTGCCAGCACCCAAATTCCAGGGGACGAGCAGTACTTC	CASTQIPGDEQYF
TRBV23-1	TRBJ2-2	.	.	TGCGCCAGCAGTCAATCGGACGGAGGCTCTAGTCCCGGGGAGCTGTTTTTT	CASSQSDGGSSPGELFF
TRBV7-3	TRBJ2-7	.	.	TGTGCCAGCAGCCGAAATAGTGTTGACGAGCAGTACTTC	CASSRNSVDEQYF
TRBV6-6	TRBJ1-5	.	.	TGTGCCAGCACCCGGGCGGGTCTTGACAATCAGCCCCAGCATTTT	CASTRAGLDNQPQHF
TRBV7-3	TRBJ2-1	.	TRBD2	TGTGCCAGCAGCCACCGACTAGCGGGGGGAAACAATGAGCAGTTCTTC	CASSHRLAGGNNEQFF
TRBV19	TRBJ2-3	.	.	TGTGCCAGTAGTCCAAGGCCCGGGGCGCAGTATTTT	CASSPRPGAQYF
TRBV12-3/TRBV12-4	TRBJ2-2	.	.	TGTGCCAGTACAGGGTTATTCACCGGGGAGCTGTTTTTT	CASTGLFTGELFF
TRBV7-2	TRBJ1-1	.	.	TGTGCCAGCAGCTTAAGGGGCACTGAAGCTTTCTTT	CASSLRGTEAFF
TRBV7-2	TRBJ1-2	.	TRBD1	TGTGCCAGCAGGCCAACCGGGACAGGAGCCCCTGGCTACACCTTC	CASRPTGTGAPGYTF
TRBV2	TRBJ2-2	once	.	TGTGCCAGCAGCTCCGGGACAAGCAACACCGGGGAGCTGTTTTTT	CASSSGTSNTGELFF
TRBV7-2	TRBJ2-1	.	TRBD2	TGTGCCAGCAGCTTAGCGGGGACTAGCGGGGTGAATGAGCAGTTCTTC	CASSLAGTSGVNEQFF
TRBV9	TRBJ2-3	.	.	TGTGCCAGTGCGGCGGCAGATACGCAGTATTTT	CASAAADTQYF
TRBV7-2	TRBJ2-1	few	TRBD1	TGTGCCAGCAGTCCCCTAGGTGGGACAGGGGGCTACAATGAGCAGTTCTTC	CASSPLGGTGGYNEQFF
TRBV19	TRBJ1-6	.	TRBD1	TGTGCCAGTAGTATTGACAGGGTGCTTAATTCACCCCTCCACTTT	CASSIDRVLNSPLHF
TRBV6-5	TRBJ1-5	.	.	TGTGCCAGCAGTCCAGGGGAAGGGAGTCAGCCCCAGCATTTT	CASSPGEGSQPQHF
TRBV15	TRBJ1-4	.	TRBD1	TGTGCCACCAGCACTTCAACGCAGGGGGCAAGGAATGAAAAACTGTTTTTT	CATSTSTQGARNEKLFF
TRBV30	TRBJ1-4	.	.	TGTGCCTGGAGTGTACCCGGGGAACTGTTTTTT	CAWSVPGELFF
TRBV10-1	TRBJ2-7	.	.	TGCGCCAGCAGTGATCCAGAGGTAGCCTACGAGCAGTACTTC	CASSDPEVAYEQYF
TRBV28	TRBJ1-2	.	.	TGTGCCAGCAGTGCGACAGTAAACTATGGCTACACCTTC	CASSATVNYGYTF
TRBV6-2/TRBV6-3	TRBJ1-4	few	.	TGTGCCAGCAGTGCCATGAGGACAGCAACTAATGAAAAACTGTTTTTT	CASSAMRTATNEKLFF
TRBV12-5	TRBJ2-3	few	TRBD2	TGTGCTAGTGGTCTCGGACTAGCGGGTAGCACAGATACGCAGTATTTT	CASGLGLAGSTDTQYF
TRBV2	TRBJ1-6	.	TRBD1	TGTGCCAGCAGTGACGGACAGGGTATTTCACCCCTCCACTTT	CASSDGQGISPLHF
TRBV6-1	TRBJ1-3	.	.	TGTGCCAGCAGTGAAGGCGTTTCTGGAAACACCATATATTTT	CASSEGVSGNTIYF
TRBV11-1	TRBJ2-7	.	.	TGTGCCAGCAGCCAGGCAGGGGCGAACGAGCAGTACTTC	CASSQAGANEQYF
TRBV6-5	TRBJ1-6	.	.	TGTGCCAGCAGTTACTCGGACCTCGGGGCACCCCTCCACTTT	CASSYSDLGAPLHF
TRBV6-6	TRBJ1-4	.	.	TGTGCCAGCAGTCCGCCCACAGGTGAAAAACTGTTTTTT	CASSPPTGEKLFF
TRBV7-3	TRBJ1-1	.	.	TGTGCCAGCACCAAAGGGGTTATGAACACTGAAGCTTTCTTT	CASTKGVMNTEAFF
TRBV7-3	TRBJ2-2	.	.	TGTGCCAGCAGCTTAAATGGCAGGGTCGCCACCGGGGAGCTGTTTTTT	CASSLNGRVATGELFF
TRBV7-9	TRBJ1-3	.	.	TGTGCCAGCAGCCTGACAGTTTCTGGAAACACCATATATTTT	CASSLTVSGNTIYF